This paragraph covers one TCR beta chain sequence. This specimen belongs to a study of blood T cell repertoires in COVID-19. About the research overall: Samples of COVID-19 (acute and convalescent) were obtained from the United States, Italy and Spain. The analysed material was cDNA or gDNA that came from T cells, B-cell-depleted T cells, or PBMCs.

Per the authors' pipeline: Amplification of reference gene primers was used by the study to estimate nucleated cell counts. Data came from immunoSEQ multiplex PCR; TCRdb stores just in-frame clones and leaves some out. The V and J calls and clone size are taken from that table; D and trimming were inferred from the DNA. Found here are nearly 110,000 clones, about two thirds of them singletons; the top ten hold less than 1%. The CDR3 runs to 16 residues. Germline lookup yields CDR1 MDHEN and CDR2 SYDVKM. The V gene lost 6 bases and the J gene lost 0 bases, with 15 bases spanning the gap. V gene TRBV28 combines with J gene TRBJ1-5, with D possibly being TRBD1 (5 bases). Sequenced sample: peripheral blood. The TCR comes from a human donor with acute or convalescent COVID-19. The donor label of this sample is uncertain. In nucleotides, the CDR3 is TGTGCCAGCAGCCCTTCATCACAGGCTAGCAATCAGCCCCAGCATTTT. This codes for CASSPSSQASNQPQHF.